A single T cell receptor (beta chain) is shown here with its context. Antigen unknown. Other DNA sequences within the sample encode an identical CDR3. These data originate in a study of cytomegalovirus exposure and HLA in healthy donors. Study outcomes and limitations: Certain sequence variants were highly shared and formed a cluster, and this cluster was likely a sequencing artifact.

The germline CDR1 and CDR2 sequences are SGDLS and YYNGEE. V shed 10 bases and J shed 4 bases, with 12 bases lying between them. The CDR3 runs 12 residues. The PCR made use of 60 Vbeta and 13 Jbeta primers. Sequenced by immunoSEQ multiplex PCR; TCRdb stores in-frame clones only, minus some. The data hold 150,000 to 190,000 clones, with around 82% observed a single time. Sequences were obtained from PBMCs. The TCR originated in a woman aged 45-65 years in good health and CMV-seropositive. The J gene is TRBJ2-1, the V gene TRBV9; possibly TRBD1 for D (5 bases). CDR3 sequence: CASSAGYNEQFF. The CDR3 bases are TGTGCCTCGAGTGCAGGGTACAATGAGCAGTTCTTC.